The rows below give T cell receptor beta chains drawn from one sample of a study of blood T cell repertoires in COVID-19. Only in-frame clones appear in the TCRdb table, and some are missing; sequencing was by immunoSEQ multiplex PCR. The table lists 180,000 or so clones, 70% to 80% of them singletons. The sample comprised PBMCs or T cells enriched from blood (not recorded which). The receptor source for this set is a man in his fifties or sixties who had been exposed to COVID-19. Both conserved end residues are part of each CDR3. D genes are given only for firm matches. A row's size may be missing; if present it is once, few, many or a size class.

d_gene	v_gene	j_gene	abundance	CDR3nt	CDR3aa
.	TRBV5-4	TRBJ2-2	.	TGTGCCAGCAGACGACAGTCCGCGAACACCGGGGAGCTGTTTTTT	CASRRQSANTGELFF
TRBD1	TRBV19	TRBJ2-6	.	TGTGCCACCCGGGGGACAGGCCTCGTCCTGACTTTC	CATRGTGLVLTF
.	TRBV4-3	TRBJ1-2	.	TGCGCCAGCAGCCAAGATGGGGGGTTTGGCTACACCTTC	CASSQDGGFGYTF
TRBD1	TRBV11-2	TRBJ1-3	few	TGTGCCAGCAGCTTAGATCCACAGGGGGCTGCTGGAAACACCATATATTTT	CASSLDPQGAAGNTIYF
TRBD1	TRBV6-2/TRBV6-3	TRBJ1-1	once	TGTGCCAGCAGTTACTCGACAGGGGGAATCTCTGAAGCTTTCTTT	CASSYSTGGISEAFF
.	TRBV9	TRBJ1-5	.	TGTGCCAGCAGCGTAGGGCAGGGTGGCAATCAGCCCCAGCATTTT	CASSVGQGGNQPQHF
.	TRBV7-9	TRBJ1-6	.	TGTGCCAGCAGCGAGGACGGGAATAATTCACCCCTCCACTTT	CASSEDGNNSPLHF
TRBD1	TRBV24-1	TRBJ2-2	.	TGTGCCACCGACAGGGGAGTGACCGGGGAGCTGTTTTTT	CATDRGVTGELFF
.	TRBV15	TRBJ2-1	.	TGTGCCACCAGCAGGTGGGATTCAGGGGCCAGAGGTGAGCAGTTCTTC	CATSRWDSGARGEQFF
TRBD1	TRBV20-1	TRBJ1-5	.	TGCAGTGCTAGTCCCCCACAGGGGAATCAGCCCCAGCATTTT	CSASPPQGNQPQHF